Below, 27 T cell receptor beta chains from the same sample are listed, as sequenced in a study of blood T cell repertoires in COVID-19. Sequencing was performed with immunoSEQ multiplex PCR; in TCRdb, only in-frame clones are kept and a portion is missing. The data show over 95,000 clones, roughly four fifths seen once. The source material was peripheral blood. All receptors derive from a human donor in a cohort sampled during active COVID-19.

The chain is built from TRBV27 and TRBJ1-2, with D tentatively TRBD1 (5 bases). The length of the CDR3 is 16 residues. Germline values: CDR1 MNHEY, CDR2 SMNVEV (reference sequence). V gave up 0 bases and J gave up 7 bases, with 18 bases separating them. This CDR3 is CASSLSRGVYLSGYTF. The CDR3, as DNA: TGTGCCAGCAGTTTATCGCGGGGGGTTTACCTCTCTGGCTACACCTTC.

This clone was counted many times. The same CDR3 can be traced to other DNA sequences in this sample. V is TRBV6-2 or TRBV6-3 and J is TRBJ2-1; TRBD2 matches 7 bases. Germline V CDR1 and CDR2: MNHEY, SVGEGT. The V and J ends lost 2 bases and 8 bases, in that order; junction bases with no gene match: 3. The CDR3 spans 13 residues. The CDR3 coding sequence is TGTGCCAGCAGTTACGCGGGAGCCGATGAGCAGTTCTTC. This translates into CASSYAGADEQFF.

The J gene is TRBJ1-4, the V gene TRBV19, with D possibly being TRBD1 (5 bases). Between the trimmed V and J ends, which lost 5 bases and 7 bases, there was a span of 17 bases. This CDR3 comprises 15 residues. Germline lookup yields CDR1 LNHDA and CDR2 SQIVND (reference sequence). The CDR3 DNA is TGTGCCAGTAGTCCTTCGACAGTCAGCGTTGAAAAACTGTTTTTT. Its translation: CASSPSTVSVEKLFF.

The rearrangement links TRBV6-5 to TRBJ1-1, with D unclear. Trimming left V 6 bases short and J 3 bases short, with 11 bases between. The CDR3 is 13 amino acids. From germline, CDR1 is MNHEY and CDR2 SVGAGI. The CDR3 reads CASRRRVYTEAFF. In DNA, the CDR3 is TGTGCCAGCAGACGCCGGGTATACACTGAAGCTTTCTTT.

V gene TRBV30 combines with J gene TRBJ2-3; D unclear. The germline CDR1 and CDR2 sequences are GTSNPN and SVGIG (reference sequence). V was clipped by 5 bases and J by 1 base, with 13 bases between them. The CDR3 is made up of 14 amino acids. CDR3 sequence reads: CAWDSPIGTDTQYF. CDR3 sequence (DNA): TGTGCCTGGGATTCCCCTATCGGCACAGATACGCAGTATTTT. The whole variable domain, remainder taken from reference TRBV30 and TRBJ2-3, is SQTIHQWPATLVQPVGSPLSLECTVEGTSNPNLYWYRQAAGRGLQLLFYSVGIGQISSEVPQNLSASRPQDRQFILSSKKLLLSDSGFYLCAWDSPIGTDTQYFGPGTRLTVL.

CDR3: CASSFGSQPQHF. For the CDR3, the DNA is TGTGCCAGCAGTTTCGGGAGTCAGCCCCAGCATTTT. The chain employs TRBV28 and TRBJ1-5; D call uncertain. The V gene's germline CDR1 is MDHEN and CDR2 SYDVKM. Deletions cut 3 bases from V and 6 bases from J, with 6 bases between. The CDR3 covers 12 residues.

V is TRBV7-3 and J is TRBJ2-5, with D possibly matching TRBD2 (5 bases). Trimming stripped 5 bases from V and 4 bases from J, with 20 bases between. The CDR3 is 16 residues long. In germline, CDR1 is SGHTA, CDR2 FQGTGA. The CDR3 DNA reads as TGTGCCAGCAGCCCGGGGAGCGTAGGGCCAAGAGAGACCCAGTACTTC. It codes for CASSPGSVGPRETQYF.

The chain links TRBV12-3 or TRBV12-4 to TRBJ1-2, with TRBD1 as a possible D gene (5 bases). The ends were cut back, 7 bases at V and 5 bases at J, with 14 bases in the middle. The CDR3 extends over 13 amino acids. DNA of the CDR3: TGTGCCAGCACCCTTAGGGGCTCTTATGGCTACACCTTC. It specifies CASTLRGSYGYTF.

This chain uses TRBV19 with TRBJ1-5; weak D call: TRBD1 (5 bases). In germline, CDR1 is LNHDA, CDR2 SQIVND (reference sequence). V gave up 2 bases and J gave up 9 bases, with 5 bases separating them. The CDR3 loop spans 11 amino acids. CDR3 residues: CASSIQGPQHF. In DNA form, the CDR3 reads TGTGCCAGTAGTATACAGGGGCCCCAGCATTTT.

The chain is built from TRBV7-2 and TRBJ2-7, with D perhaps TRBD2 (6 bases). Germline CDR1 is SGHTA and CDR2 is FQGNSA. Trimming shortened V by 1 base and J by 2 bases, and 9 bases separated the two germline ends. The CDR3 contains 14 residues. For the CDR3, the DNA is TGTGCCAGCAGCTTAGAAGGCGGGACCTACGAGCAGTACTTC. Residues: CASSLEGGTYEQYF.

CDR3 loop: CATSDMDRGLNEQFF. The DNA of the CDR3 is TGTGCCACCAGTGATATGGACAGGGGGCTCAATGAGCAGTTCTTC. V and J are TRBV24-1 and TRBJ2-1; 11 nucleotides line up with TRBD1. The germline CDR1 and CDR2 sequences are KGHDR and SFDVKD. The CDR3 runs to 15 residues. V lost 3 bases to trimming and J lost 6 bases; unmatched junction nucleotides: 3.

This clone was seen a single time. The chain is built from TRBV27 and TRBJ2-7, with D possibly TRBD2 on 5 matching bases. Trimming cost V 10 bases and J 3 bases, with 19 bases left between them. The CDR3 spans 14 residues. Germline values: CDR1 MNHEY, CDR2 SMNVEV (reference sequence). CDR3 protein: CATRPPGNNYEQYF. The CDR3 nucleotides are TGTGCCACCCGACCTCCCGGGAACAACTACGAGCAGTACTTC.

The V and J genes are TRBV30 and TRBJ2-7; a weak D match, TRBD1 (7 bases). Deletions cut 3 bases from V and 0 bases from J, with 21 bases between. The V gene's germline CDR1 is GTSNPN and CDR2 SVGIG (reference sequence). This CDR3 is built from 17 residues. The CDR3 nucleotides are TGTGCCTGGAGATTACCTCCCAGGGGGGCCCTCTCCTACGAGCAGTACTTC. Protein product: CAWRLPPRGALSYEQYF.

The CDR3 bases are TGCGCCAGCAGCCAAGTGTTTGGAACCGGGACAGGGAACACAGATACGCAGTATTTT. Protein: CASSQVFGTGTGNTDTQYF. The rearrangement uses TRBV4-1 and TRBJ2-3; 9 bases fit TRBD1. This CDR3 comprises 19 residues. Germline V gene data show CDR1 as MGHRA and CDR2 as YSYEKL. The J segment lost 2 bases and the V segment lost 1 base, leaving 13 bases of the junction unmatched.

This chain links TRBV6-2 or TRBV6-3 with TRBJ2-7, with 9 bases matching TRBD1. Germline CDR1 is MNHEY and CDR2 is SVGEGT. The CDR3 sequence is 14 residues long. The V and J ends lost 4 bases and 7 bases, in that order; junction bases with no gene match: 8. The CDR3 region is CASSWDRAVEEQYF. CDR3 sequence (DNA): TGTGCCAGCAGTTGGGACAGGGCGGTGGAGGAGCAGTACTTC.

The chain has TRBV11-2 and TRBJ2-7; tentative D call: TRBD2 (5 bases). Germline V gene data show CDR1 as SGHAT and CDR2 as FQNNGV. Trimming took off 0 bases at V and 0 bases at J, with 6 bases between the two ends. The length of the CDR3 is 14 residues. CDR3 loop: CASSLDSGSYEQYF. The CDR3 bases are TGTGCCAGCAGCTTAGACAGCGGCTCCTACGAGCAGTACTTC. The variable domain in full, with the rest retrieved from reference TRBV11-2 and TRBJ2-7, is EAGVAQSPRYKIIEKRQSVAFWCNPISGHATLYWYQQILGQGPKLLIQFQNNGVVDDSQLPKDRFSAERLKGVDSTLKIQPAKLEDSAVYLCASSLDSGSYEQYFGPGTRLTVT.

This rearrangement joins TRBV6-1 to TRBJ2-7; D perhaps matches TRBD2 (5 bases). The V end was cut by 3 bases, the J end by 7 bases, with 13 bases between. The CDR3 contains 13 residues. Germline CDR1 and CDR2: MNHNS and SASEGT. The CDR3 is CASSDTLRVEQYF. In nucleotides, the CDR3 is TGTGCCAGCAGTGATACGCTGCGGGTGGAGCAGTACTTC.

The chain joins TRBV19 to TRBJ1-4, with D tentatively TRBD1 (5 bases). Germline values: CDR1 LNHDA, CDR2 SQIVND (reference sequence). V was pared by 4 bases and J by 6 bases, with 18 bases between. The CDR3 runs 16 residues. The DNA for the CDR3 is TGTGCCAGTAGTAGAGACGGGCCCGGGGGGGATGAAAAACTGTTTTTT. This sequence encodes CASSRDGPGGDEKLFF.

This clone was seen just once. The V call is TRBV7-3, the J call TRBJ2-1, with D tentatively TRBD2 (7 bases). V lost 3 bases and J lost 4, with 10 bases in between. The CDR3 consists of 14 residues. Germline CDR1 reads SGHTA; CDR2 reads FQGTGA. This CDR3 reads CASSLGGPYNEQFF. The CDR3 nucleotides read TGTGCCAGCAGCTTGGGGGGGCCTTACAATGAGCAGTTCTTC. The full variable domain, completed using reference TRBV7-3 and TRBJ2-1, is GAGVSQTPSNKVTEKGKYVELRCDPISGHTALYWYRQSLGQGPEFLIYFQGTGAADDSGLPNDRFFAVRPEGSVSTLKIQRTERGDSAVYLCASSLGGPYNEQFFGPGTRLTVL.

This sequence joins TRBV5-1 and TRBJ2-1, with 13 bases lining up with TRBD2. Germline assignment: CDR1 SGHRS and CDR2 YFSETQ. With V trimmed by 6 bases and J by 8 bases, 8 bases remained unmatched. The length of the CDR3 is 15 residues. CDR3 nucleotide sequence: TGCGCCAGCATCCGGACTAGCGGGAGTAGGGATGAGCAGTTCTTC. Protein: CASIRTSGSRDEQFF.

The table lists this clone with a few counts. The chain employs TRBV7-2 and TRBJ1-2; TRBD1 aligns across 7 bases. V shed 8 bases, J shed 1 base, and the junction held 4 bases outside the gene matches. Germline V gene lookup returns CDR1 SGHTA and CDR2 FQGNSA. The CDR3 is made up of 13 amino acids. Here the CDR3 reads CASGGQLNYGYTF. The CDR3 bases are TGTGCCAGCGGGGGACAGCTTAACTATGGCTACACCTTC.

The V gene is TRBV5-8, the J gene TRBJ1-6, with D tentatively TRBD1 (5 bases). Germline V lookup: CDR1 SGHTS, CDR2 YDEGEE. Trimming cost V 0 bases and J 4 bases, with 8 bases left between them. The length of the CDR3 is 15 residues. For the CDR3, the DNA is TGTGCCAGCAGCTTGGGACAGCTATATAATTCACCCCTCCACTTT. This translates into CASSLGQLYNSPLHF.

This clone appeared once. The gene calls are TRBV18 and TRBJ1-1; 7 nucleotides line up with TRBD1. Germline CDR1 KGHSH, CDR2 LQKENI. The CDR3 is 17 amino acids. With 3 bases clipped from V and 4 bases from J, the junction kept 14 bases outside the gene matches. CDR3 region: CASSPDRVGLSATEAFF. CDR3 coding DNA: TGTGCCAGCTCACCCGACAGGGTAGGTCTCTCGGCCACTGAAGCTTTCTTT.

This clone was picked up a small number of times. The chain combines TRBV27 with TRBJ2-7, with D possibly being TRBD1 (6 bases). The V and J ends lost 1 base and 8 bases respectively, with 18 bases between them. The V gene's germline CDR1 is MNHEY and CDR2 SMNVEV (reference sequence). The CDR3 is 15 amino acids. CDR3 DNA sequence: TGTGCCAGCAGTTTATGGTCACAGGGAGTTGGGCAGCAGTACTTC. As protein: CASSLWSQGVGQQYF.

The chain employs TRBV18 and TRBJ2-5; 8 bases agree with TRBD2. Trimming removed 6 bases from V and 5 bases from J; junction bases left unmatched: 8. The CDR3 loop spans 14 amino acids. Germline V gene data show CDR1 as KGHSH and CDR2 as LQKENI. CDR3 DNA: TGTGCCAGCTCGTCCCTAGCGGGTCTGGAGACCCAGTACTTC. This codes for CASSSLAGLETQYF.

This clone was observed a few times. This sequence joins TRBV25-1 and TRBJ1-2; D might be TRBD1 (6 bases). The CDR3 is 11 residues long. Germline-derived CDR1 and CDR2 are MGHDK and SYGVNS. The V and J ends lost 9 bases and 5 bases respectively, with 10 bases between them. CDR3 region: CASTTGYGYTF. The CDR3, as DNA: TGTGCCAGTACAACAGGGTATGGCTACACCTTC.

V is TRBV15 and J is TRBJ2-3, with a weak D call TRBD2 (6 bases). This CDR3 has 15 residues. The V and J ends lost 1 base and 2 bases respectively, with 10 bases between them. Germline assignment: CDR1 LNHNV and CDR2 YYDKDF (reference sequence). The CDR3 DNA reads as TGTGCCACCAGCAGAGCACTAGCCGACACAGATACGCAGTATTTT. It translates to CATSRALADTDTQYF.